This TCR beta chain originates from a study of blood T cells in healthy people across ages. Study-wide results and limits: Roughly linearly, TCR beta diversity per million T cells fell as age increased.

The sample holds a few counts of this clonotype. Its antigen is currently unknown. This CDR3 is 14 amino acids long. The V gene lost 0 bases and the J gene lost 2 bases, with 6 bases spanning the gap. The germline V gene has CDR1 SGHDT and CDR2 YYEEEE. The authors ran a second PCR of roughly 6 to 12 cycles using a sample-barcoded 5' primer and a J-beta primer mix. TCRdb reanalysed the 5' RACE reads using MiXCR and keeps one entry per CDR3 protein. The sample yields approximately 1,000,000 distinct CDR3 sequences, less than 50% seen once. The source is a woman aged 60-70 years in good health. The material sequenced was blood. The chain uses TRBV5-6 and TRBJ2-4; no clear D gene. The CDR3 protein is CASSLGTSKNIQYF. The CDR3 DNA reads as TGTGCCAGCAGCTTGGGGACGTCCAAAAACATTCAGTACTTC.